This record looks at one TCR beta chain sequence and its context. This entry is derived from a study of T cell responses to AZD1222 COVID-19 vaccine. Clones were read by immunoSEQ multiplex PCR, and TCRdb kept only the in-frame ones, dropping some. The table lists about 110,000 clones, just over 85% of them singletons. Germline V gene lookup returns CDR1 SGHVS and CDR2 FNYEAQ. This CDR3 region has 13 residues. The germline V and J ends were trimmed by 5 bases and 4 bases, with 11 bases remaining between them. The sequenced sample was peripheral blood, obtained on day 0 of AZD1222 vaccination. The chain couples TRBV7-6 to TRBJ1-1; the D gene is possibly TRBD1 (5 bases). The sequence was obtained from an adult in good health. The CDR3 DNA is TGTGCCAGCAGCACCGGGGGGTTCACTGAAGCTTTCTTT. The encoded protein is CASSTGGFTEAFF.